Listed below are T cell receptor beta chains from one sample, sequenced in a study of blood T cell repertoires in COVID-19. Clones were sequenced by immunoSEQ multiplex PCR, and TCRdb holds only the in-frame ones, with some missing. The sample holds approximately 70,000 clones, 65% to 80% seen once. Specimen: peripheral blood. The origin of the receptors is a man between 60 and 75 years old with active or convalescent COVID-19. CDR3s include the opening cysteine and the closing phenylalanine or tryptophan. The D gene is left open where the match is weak. A row's size may be missing; if present it is once, few, many or a size class.

V gene	clone size	D gene	J gene	CDR3 DNA	CDR3 protein
TRBV5-1	-	-	TRBJ1-5	TGCGCCAGCAGCCCCACTTCTGAGCAGCCCCAGCATTTT	CASSPTSEQPQHF
TRBV4-1	once	-	TRBJ1-5	TGCGCCAGCAGCCCCTTTGCTGGGGCAGGGGATCAGCCCCAGCATTTT	CASSPFAGAGDQPQHF
TRBV29-1	-	TRBD2	TRBJ2-3	TGCAGCGTTGACTCAGCGGGGGCTTCCGGTACGCAGTATTTT	CSVDSAGASGTQYF
TRBV24-1	-	TRBD2	TRBJ2-3	TGTGCCACCAGTGATTTCCCTAGCGGGGGGGCAGATACGCAGTATTTT	CATSDFPSGGADTQYF
TRBV9	few	TRBD2	TRBJ2-5	TGTGCCAGCAGCGTAGGCCCGGGGGGGGTAGAGACCCAGTACTTC	CASSVGPGGVETQYF
TRBV29-1	-	-	TRBJ1-3	TGCAGCGTTGTCAGGACATCTGGAAACACCATATATTTT	CSVVRTSGNTIYF
TRBV3-1/TRBV3-2	-	-	TRBJ2-7	TGTGCCAGCAGACGGAACGCGGGGTCGAACTACGAGCAGTACTTC	CASRRNAGSNYEQYF
TRBV29-1	-	-	TRBJ2-7	TGCAGCGTTGAAGGGTCGTCGGGAACCGAGCAGTACTTC	CSVEGSSGTEQYF
TRBV7-9	few	-	TRBJ1-2	TGTGCCAGCAGCAAGCTTAGTGTTTTTGGCTACACCTTC	CASSKLSVFGYTF
TRBV28	once	-	TRBJ1-2	TGTGCCATCAACTTGAAAACCGGCAGCGTTTATGGCTACACCTTC	CAINLKTGSVYGYTF
TRBV19	-	-	TRBJ1-1	TGTGCCAGTAGGCCTCCCGGGGTCTCTGAAGCTTTCTTT	CASRPPGVSEAFF
TRBV5-6	-	TRBD1	TRBJ2-7	TGTGCCAGCAGCTTTCCCGGACAGGACGGGGACGGCCACGAGCAGTACTTC	CASSFPGQDGDGHEQYF
TRBV29-1	-	-	TRBJ1-3	TGCAGCGTTGGCGGCAGGGGAGGAAACACCATATATTTT	CSVGGRGGNTIYF
TRBV5-5	-	TRBD1	TRBJ2-5	TGTGCCAGCAGCATACAGGGGACGTGGGAGACCCAGTACTTC	CASSIQGTWETQYF
TRBV2	-	TRBD1	TRBJ2-2	TGTGCCAGCAGTAGCGAGGGGGCGGGCACCGGGGAGCTGTTTTTT	CASSSEGAGTGELFF
TRBV20-1	-	TRBD1	TRBJ2-2	TGCAGTGCTAGTGACAGGGAGAACACCGGGGAGCTGTTTTTT	CSASDRENTGELFF
TRBV29-1	few	-	TRBJ1-1	TGCAGCGTTGGAGGGGGGGTTACTGAAGCTTTCTTT	CSVGGGVTEAFF
TRBV4-3	-	-	TRBJ1-1	TGCGCCAGCAGCCAAGATCGCACTAGGGTGACTGAAGCTTTCTTT	CASSQDRTRVTEAFF
TRBV5-5	-	-	TRBJ2-5	TGTGCCAGCAGCTCGGATAGCAGGGGCGTAGAGACCCAGTACTTC	CASSSDSRGVETQYF
TRBV7-3	-	-	TRBJ2-3	TGTGCCAGCAGCTTTACAGACACAGATACGCAGTATTTT	CASSFTDTDTQYF
TRBV6-5	-	TRBD1	TRBJ1-4	TGTGCCAGCAGTACCGGGACAGGGCATGAAAAACTGTTTTTT	CASSTGTGHEKLFF
TRBV3-1/TRBV3-2	-	TRBD2	TRBJ2-3	TGTGCCATGCTTCGGACTAGCGGGGGGGCCGGTGCTAGCACAGATACGCAGTATTTT	CAMLRTSGGAGASTDTQYF
TRBV5-1	-	-	TRBJ2-3	TGCGCCAGCAGCTCCGGGAGCACAGATACGCAGTATTTT	CASSSGSTDTQYF
TRBV2	once	TRBD1	TRBJ2-5	TGTGCCAGCAGATTACTTCAGGGGGCCCAAGAGACCCAGTACTTC	CASRLLQGAQETQYF
TRBV15	-	-	TRBJ1-5	TGTGCCACCAGCAGATCGAATCAGCCCCAGCATTTT	CATSRSNQPQHF
TRBV5-1	few	-	TRBJ1-3	TGCGCCAGCAGCTTGGCCGCACAGGGTCTGGGAAACACCATATATTTT	CASSLAAQGLGNTIYF
TRBV18	few	TRBD2	TRBJ2-5	TGTGCCAGCTCAACCCCTCCTATCCAGCGGGGGGCCTGGGAGACCCAGTACTTC	CASSTPPIQRGAWETQYF
TRBV5-4	-	-	TRBJ1-1	TGTGCCAGCAGCTTGGGAATAAACAGGGATCAGAACACTGAAGCTTTCTTT	CASSLGINRDQNTEAFF
TRBV6-5	-	TRBD1	TRBJ1-4	TGTGCCAGCAGTTACTCGGGAGGGACAGGCCCTGAAAAACTGTTTTTT	CASSYSGGTGPEKLFF
TRBV7-3	-	-	TRBJ2-2	TGTGCCAGCAGCCCACAGGGCGCCGGGGAGCTGTTTTTT	CASSPQGAGELFF
TRBV2	-	TRBD2	TRBJ2-3	TGTGCCAGCAGTGGAGGGACTAGCGGGGGAGATACGCAGTATTTT	CASSGGTSGGDTQYF
TRBV11-3	once	TRBD1	TRBJ2-7	TGTGCCAGCAGCACCCGGGACAGGGACTCCTACGAGCAGTACTTC	CASSTRDRDSYEQYF
TRBV6-6	-	-	TRBJ1-2	TGTGCCAGCAGTTACACCTTACGGGGGAGTTATGGCTACACCTTC	CASSYTLRGSYGYTF
TRBV4-1	-	-	TRBJ2-7	TGCGCCAGCAGCCTTGGACATTCACAGGAATACGAGCAGTACTTC	CASSLGHSQEYEQYF
TRBV7-6	-	-	TRBJ1-1	TGTGCCAGCAGCGTAGAACCGGGACAACCGATCACTGAAGCTTTCTTT	CASSVEPGQPITEAFF
TRBV9	-	TRBD2	TRBJ2-1	TGTGCCAGCACCTCTAGCGGGGCCCCGTACAATGAGCAGTTCTTC	CASTSSGAPYNEQFF
TRBV21-1	-	-	TRBJ1-2	TGTGCCAGCAGCATAAAGACAGTCGGCTACACCTTC	CASSIKTVGYTF
TRBV6-2/TRBV6-3	-	TRBD1	TRBJ2-7	TGTGCCAGCAGTTGGACAGGTTACGAGCAGTACTTC	CASSWTGYEQYF
TRBV28	few	TRBD1	TRBJ1-6	TGTGCCAGCAGTTTCCCAGGGGGATCACCCCTCCACTTT	CASSFPGGSPLHF
TRBV3-1/TRBV3-2	-	TRBD2	TRBJ2-2	TGTGCCAGCAGCCAAGGGACTAGCGGGGCCGGGGAGCTGTTTTTT	CASSQGTSGAGELFF
TRBV4-1	-	-	TRBJ2-5	TGCGCCAGCAGCCCGTATTTTTGGCCCCTCCAAGAGACCCAGTACTTC	CASSPYFWPLQETQYF
TRBV18	-	TRBD1	TRBJ1-5	TGTGCCAGCTCACCGGGGACAGGGGATGGCAATCAGCCCCAGCATTTT	CASSPGTGDGNQPQHF
TRBV20-1	-	-	TRBJ1-1	TGCAGTGCTAGTGGGCAGGATGAAGTTGAAGCTTTCTTT	CSASGQDEVEAFF
TRBV7-3	-	-	TRBJ2-1	TGTGCCAGCAGCTTAGGCCTATCGGGGAATGAGCAGTTCTTC	CASSLGLSGNEQFF
TRBV7-9	-	TRBD1	TRBJ2-5	TGTGCCAGCAGCTTAGGGACAGGGTTCCAAGAGACCCAGTACTTC	CASSLGTGFQETQYF
TRBV19	-	TRBD1	TRBJ2-1	TGTGCCAGTAGTGAACTCCGGGACAGTCTTTACAATGAGCAGTTCTTC	CASSELRDSLYNEQFF
TRBV5-1	-	TRBD1	TRBJ1-1	TGCGCCAGCAGCCCAACAGGGGGCGAAGGAGCTTTCTTT	CASSPTGGEGAFF
TRBV2	few	TRBD1	TRBJ2-5	TGTGCCAGCAGTCGGACAGGGAAAGAGACCCAGTACTTC	CASSRTGKETQYF
TRBV5-1	-	-	TRBJ1-5	TGCGCCAGCAGCTTGGATGGCCCCTTTACTCAGCCCCAGCATTTT	CASSLDGPFTQPQHF
TRBV5-6	few	TRBD1	TRBJ1-1	TGTGCCAGCAGCTTCCCAGGGGGTCTTAACACTGAAGCTTTCTTT	CASSFPGGLNTEAFF
TRBV5-4	few	TRBD2	TRBJ2-5	TGTGCCAGCAGCCCTACTAGCGGGGGGAAACAAGAGACCCAGTACTTC	CASSPTSGGKQETQYF
TRBV11-2	-	-	TRBJ1-1	TGTGCCAGCAGCTTTGGGTCCCGGGGCACTGAAGCTTTCTTT	CASSFGSRGTEAFF
TRBV11-2	-	-	TRBJ2-7	TGTGCCAGCAGCCCAGGAAGGGGTCTATACGAGCAGTACTTC	CASSPGRGLYEQYF
TRBV2	once	TRBD1	TRBJ1-4	TGTGCCAGCAGACCTATCGGGACAGCCGATGAAAAACTGTTTTTT	CASRPIGTADEKLFF
TRBV7-9	-	-	TRBJ1-2	TGTGCCAGCAGCTTAGACCAGGGCAGGAATGGCTACACCTTC	CASSLDQGRNGYTF